This TCR beta chain was retrieved from a study of response to subunit inactivated influenza vaccine. Overall study findings and caveats: Few additional T cells are recruited per seasonal influenza vaccination, authors suggested.

One entry per CDR3 protein results from TCRdb running MiXCR on the RT-PCR reads. Of approximately 730,000 distinct CDR3 sequences listed, around 14% are singletons. CDR1 DFQATT and CDR2 SNEGSKA come from the germline V gene (reference sequence). Losses at the gene ends were 2 bases for V and 4 bases for J; bases not matched to a gene: 10. The CDR3 totals 18 residues. Turning to this clonotype: Its antigen is not known.

Sequenced material: PBMCs from blood, taken about 14 days before vaccination. The TCR was taken from a man aged 50-60 years who received an inactivated influenza vaccine. The rearrangement uses TRBV20-1 and TRBJ2-3, with TRBD2 matching over 15 bases. For the CDR3, the DNA is TGCAGTGCTAGATCCTTAGGGACTAGCGGGAGGAAGCCAGATACGCAGTATTTT. This translates into CSARSLGTSGRKPDTQYF.